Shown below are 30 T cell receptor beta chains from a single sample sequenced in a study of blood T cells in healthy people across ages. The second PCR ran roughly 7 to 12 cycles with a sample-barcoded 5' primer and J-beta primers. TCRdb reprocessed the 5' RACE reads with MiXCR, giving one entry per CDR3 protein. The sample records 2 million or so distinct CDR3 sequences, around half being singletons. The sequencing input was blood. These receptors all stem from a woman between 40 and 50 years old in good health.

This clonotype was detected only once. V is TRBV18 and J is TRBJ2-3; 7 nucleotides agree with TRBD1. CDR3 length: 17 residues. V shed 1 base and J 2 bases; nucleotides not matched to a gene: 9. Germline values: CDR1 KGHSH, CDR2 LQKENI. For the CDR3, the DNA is TGTGCCAGCTCACCACTAAGAACAGGGGAGAACACAGATACGCAGTATTTT. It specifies CASSPLRTGENTDTQYF. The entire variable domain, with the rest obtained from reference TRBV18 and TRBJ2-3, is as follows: NAGVMQNPRHLVRRRGQEARLRCSPMKGHSHVYWYRQLPEEGLKFMVYLQKENIIDESGMPKERFSAEFPKEGPSILRIQQVVRGDSAAYFCASSPLRTGENTDTQYFGPGTRLTVL.

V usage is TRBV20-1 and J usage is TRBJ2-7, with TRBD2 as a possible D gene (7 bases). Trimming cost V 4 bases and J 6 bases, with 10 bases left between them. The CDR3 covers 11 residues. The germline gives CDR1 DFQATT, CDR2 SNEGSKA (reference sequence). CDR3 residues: CSAKGGFEQYF. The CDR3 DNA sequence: TGCAGTGCTAAGGGGGGGTTCGAGCAGTACTTC.

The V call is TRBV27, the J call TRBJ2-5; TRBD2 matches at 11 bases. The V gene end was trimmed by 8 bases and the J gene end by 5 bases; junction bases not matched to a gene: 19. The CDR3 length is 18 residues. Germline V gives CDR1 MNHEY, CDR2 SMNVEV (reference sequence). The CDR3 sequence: CASGRSGTSGFGAETQYF. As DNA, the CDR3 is TGTGCCAGCGGGAGATCCGGGACTAGCGGTTTCGGGGCGGAGACCCAGTACTTC.

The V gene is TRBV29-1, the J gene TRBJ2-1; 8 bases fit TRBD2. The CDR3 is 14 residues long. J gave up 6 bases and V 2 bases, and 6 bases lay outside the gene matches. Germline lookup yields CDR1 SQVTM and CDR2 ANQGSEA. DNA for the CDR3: TGCAGCGTTGAACGACTAGCGCGATTCAATGAGCAGTTCTTC. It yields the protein CSVERLARFNEQFF.

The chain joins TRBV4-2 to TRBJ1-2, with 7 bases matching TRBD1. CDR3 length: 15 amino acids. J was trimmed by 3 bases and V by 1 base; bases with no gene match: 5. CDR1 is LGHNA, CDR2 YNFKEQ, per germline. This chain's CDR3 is CASSQVEGADYGYTF. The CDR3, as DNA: TGTGCCAGCAGCCAAGTGGAGGGGGCGGACTATGGCTACACCTTC.

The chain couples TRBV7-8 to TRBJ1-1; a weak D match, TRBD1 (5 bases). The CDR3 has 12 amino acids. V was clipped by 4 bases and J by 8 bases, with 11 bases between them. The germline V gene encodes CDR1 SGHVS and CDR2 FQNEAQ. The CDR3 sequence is CASSSQNREAFF. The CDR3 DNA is TGTGCCAGCAGCTCCCAGAACAGGGAAGCTTTCTTT.

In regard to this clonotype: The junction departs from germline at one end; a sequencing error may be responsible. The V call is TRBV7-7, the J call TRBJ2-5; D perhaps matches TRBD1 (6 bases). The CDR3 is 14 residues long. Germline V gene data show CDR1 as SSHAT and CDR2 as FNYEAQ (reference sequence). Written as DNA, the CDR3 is TGTGCTAGCAGTCCTACAGGGTTAGGAGAGACCCAGTACTTC. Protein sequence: CASSPTGLGETQYF. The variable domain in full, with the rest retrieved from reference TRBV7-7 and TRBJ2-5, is GAGVSQSPRYKVTKRGQDVTLRCDPISSHATLYWYQQALGQGPEFLTYFNYEAQPDKSGLPSDRFSAERPEGSISTLTIQRTEQRDSAMYRCASSPTGLGETQYFGPGTRLLVL.

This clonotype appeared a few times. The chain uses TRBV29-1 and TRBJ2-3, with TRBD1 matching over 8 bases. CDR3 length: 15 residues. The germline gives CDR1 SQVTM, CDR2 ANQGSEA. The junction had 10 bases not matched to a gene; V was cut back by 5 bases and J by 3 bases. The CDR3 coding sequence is TGCAGCGTTCGGACCCAGGGGGCTGTGACAGATACGCAGTATTTT. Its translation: CSVRTQGAVTDTQYF.

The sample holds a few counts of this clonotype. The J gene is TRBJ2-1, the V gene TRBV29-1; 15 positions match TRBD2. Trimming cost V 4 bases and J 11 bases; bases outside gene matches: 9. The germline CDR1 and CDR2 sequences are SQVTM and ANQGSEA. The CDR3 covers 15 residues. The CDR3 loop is CSVVPGLAGGPKQFF. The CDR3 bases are TGCAGCGTTGTACCCGGACTAGCGGGGGGGCCGAAGCAGTTCTTC.

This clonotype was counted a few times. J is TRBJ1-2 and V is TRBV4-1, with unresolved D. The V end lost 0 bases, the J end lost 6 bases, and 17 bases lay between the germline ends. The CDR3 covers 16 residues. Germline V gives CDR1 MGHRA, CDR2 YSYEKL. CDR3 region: CASSQDPGSRANGYTF. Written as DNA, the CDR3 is TGCGCCAGCAGCCAAGATCCGGGGAGCAGAGCCAATGGCTACACCTTC.

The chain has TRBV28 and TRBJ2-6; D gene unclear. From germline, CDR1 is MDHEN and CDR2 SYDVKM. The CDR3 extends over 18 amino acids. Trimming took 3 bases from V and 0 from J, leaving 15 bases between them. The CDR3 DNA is TGTGCCAGCAGTTTGCAGTCCCGTACTATCTCTGGGGCCAACGTCCTGACTTTC. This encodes CASSLQSRTISGANVLTF.

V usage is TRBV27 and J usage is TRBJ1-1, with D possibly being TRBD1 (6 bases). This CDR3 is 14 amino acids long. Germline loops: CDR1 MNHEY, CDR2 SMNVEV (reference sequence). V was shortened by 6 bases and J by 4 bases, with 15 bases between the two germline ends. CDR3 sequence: CASRLYRDTTEAFF. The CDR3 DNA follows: TGTGCCAGCAGACTATACCGGGACACCACTGAAGCTTTCTTT.

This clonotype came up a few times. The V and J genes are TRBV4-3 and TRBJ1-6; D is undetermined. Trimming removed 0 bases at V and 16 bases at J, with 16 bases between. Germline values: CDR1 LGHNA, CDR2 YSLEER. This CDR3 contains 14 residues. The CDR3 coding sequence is TGCGCCAGCAGCCAAGACAGGACGGCCGGACGGCTCCACTTT. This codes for CASSQDRTAGRLHF.

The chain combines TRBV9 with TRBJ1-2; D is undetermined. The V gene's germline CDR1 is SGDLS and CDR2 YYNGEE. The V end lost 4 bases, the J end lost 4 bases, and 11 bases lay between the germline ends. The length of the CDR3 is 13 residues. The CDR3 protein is CASSSRTSYGYTF. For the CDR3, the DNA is TGTGCCAGCAGCTCGAGGACCAGCTATGGCTACACCTTC. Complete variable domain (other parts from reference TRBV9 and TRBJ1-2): DSGVTQTPKHLITATGQRVTLRCSPRSGDLSVYWYQQSLDQGLQFLIQYYNGEERAKGNILERFSAQQFPDLHSELNLSSLELGDSALYFCASSSRTSYGYTFGSGTRLTVV.

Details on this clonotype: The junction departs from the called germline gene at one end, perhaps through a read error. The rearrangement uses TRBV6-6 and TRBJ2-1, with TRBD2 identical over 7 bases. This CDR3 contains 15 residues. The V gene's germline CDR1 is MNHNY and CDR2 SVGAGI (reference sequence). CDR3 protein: CACSYSRTREDEQFF. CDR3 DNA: TGTGCCTGCAGTTACTCTCGGACTAGAGAGGATGAGCAGTTCTTC.

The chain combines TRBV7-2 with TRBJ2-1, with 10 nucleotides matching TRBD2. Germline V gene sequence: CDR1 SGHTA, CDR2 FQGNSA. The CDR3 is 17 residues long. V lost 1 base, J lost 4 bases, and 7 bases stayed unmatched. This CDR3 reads CASSLEAGGRFYNEQFF. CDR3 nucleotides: TGTGCCAGCAGCTTAGAAGCGGGGGGGCGGTTTTACAATGAGCAGTTCTTC.

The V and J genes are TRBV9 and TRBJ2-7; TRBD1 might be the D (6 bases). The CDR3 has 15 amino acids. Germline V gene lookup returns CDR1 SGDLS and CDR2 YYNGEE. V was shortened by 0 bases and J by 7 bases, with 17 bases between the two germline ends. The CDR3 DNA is TGTGCCAGCAGCGTAGTTTCAGGGGCGATCAATGAGCAGTACTTC. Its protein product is CASSVVSGAINEQYF.

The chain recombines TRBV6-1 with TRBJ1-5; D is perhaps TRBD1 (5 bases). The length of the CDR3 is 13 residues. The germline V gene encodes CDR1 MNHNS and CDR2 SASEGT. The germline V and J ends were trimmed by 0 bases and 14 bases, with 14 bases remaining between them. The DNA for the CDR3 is TGTGCCAGCAGTGAAGCTTCCCGGGGGAACAAGCATTTT. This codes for CASSEASRGNKHF.

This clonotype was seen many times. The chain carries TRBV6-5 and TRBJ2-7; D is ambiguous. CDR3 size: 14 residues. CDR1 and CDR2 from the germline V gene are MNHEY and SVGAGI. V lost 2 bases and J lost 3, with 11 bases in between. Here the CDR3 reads CASSYDPQYYEQYF. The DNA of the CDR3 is TGTGCCAGCAGTTACGACCCACAGTACTACGAGCAGTACTTC.

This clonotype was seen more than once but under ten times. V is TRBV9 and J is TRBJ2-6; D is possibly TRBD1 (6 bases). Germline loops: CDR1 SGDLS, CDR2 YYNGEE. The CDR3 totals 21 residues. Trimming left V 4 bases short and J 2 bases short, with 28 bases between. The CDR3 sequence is CASSPIPIDTGFRTGANVLTF. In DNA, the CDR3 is TGTGCCAGCAGCCCTATTCCGATCGATACAGGGTTCCGCACTGGGGCCAACGTCCTGACTTTC. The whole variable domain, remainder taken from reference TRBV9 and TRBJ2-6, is DSGVTQTPKHLITATGQRVTLRCSPRSGDLSVYWYQQSLDQGLQFLIQYYNGEERAKGNILERFSAQQFPDLHSELNLSSLELGDSALYFCASSPIPIDTGFRTGANVLTFGAGSRLTVL.

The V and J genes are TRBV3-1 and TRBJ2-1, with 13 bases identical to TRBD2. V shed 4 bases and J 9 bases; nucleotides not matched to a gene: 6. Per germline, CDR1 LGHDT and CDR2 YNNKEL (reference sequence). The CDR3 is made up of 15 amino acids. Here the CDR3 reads CASSPTSGGAREQFF. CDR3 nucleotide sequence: TGTGCCAGCAGCCCCACTAGCGGGGGGGCCCGTGAGCAGTTCTTC.

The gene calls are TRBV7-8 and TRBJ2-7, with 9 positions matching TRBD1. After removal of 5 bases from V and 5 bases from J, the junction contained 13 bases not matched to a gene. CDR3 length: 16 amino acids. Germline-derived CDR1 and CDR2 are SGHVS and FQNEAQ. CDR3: CASSPRPGQGRNEQYF. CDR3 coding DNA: TGTGCCAGCAGCCCGCGCCCGGGACAGGGTCGGAACGAGCAGTACTTC.

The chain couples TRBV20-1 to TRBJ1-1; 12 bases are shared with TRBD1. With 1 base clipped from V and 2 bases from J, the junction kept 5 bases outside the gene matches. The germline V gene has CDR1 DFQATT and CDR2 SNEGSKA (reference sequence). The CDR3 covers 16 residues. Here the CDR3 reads CSARALGQGANTEAFF. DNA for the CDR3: TGCAGTGCTAGAGCATTGGGACAGGGGGCTAACACTGAAGCTTTCTTT.

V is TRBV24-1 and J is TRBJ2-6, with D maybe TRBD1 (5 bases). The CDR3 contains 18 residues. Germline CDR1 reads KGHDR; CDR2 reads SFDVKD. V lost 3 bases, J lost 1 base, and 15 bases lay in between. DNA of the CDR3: TGTGCCACCAGTGATCCCTCTCGACAGTTATCTGGGGCCAACGTCCTGACTTTC. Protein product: CATSDPSRQLSGANVLTF.

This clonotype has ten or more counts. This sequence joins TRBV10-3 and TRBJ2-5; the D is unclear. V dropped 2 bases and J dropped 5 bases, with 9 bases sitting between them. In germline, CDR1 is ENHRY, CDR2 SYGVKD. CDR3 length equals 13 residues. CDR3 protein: CAISEPIRETQYF. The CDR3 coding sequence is TGTGCCATCAGTGAGCCGATTCGGGAGACCCAGTACTTC.

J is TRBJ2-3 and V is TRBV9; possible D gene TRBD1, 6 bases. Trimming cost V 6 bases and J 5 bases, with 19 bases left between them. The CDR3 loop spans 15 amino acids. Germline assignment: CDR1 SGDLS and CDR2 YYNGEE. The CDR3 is CASNTGDRNLDTQYF. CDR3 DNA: TGTGCCAGCAACACGGGTGACAGGAATCTAGATACGCAGTATTTT. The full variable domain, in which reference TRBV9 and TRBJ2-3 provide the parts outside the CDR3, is DSGVTQTPKHLITATGQRVTLRCSPRSGDLSVYWYQQSLDQGLQFLIQYYNGEERAKGNILERFSAQQFPDLHSELNLSSLELGDSALYFCASNTGDRNLDTQYFGPGTRLTVL.

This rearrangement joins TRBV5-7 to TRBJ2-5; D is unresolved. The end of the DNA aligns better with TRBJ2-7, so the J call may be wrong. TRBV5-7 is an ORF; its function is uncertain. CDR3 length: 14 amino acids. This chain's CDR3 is CASSLVDKAYEQYF. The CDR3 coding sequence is TGTGCCAGCAGCTTGGTTGACAAAGCCTACGAGCAGTACTTC.

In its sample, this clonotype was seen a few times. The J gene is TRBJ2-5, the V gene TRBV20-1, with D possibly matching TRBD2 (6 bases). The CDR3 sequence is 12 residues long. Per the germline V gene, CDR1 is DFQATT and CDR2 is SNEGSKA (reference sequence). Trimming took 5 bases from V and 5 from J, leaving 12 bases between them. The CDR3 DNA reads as TGCAGTGCTCCGCGGGGCCGGGAGACCCAGTACTTC. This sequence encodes CSAPRGRETQYF.

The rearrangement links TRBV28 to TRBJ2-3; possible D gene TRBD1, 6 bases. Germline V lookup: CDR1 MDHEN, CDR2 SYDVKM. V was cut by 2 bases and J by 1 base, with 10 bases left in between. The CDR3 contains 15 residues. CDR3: CASSLSEGGTDTQYF. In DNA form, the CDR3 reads TGTGCCAGCAGTTTAAGCGAGGGGGGCACAGATACGCAGTATTTT.

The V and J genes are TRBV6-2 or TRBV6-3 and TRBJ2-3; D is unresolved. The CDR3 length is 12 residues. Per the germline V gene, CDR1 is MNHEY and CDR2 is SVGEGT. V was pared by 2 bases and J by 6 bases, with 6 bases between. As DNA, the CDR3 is TGTGCCAGCAGTTACCAGAGGGATACGCAGTATTTT. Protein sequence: CASSYQRDTQYF.